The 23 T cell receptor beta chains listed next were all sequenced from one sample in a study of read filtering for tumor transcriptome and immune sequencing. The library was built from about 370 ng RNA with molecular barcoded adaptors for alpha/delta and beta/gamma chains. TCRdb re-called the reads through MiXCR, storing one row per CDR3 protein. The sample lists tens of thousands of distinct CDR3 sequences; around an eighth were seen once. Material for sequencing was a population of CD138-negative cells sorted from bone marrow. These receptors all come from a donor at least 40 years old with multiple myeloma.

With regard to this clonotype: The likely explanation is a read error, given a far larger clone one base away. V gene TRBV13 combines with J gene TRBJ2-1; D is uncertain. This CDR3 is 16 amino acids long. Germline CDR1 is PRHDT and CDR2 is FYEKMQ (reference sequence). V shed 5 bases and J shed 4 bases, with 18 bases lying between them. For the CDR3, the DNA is TGTGCCAGCAGCCAAACCCCTACAGTCCCTTACAATGAGCAGTTCTTC. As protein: CASSQTPTVPYNEQFF.

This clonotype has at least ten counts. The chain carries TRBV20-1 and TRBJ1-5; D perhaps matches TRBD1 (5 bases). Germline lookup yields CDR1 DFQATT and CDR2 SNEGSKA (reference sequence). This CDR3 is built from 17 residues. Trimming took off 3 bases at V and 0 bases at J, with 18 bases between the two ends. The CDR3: CSASGGHGTYSNQPQHF. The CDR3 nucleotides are TGCAGTGCTAGCGGTGGACACGGAACTTATAGCAATCAGCCCCAGCATTTT.

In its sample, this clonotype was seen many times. CDR3 sequence: CASSLGGGSPYNEQFF. CDR3 bases: TGTGCCAGCAGCTTAGGGGGCGGGAGCCCCTACAATGAGCAGTTCTTC. This chain links TRBV7-2 with TRBJ2-1, with TRBD2 matching 7 bases. With 1 base clipped from V and 2 bases from J, the junction kept 5 bases outside the gene matches. The germline V gene encodes CDR1 SGHTA and CDR2 FQGNSA. This CDR3 contains 16 residues.

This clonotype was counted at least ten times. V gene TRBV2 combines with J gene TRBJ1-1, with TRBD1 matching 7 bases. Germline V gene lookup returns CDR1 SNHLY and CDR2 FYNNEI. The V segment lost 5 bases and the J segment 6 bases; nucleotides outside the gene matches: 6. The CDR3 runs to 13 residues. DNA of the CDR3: TGTGCCAGCAGTTCCAGACAGGGCGCTGAAGCTTTCTTT. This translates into CASSSRQGAEAFF.

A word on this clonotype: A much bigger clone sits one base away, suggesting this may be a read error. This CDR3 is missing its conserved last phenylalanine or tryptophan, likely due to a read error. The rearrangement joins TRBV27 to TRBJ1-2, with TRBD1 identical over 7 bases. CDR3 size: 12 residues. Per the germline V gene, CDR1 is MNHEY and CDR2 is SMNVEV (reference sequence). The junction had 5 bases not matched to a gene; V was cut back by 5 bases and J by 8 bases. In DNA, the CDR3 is TGTGCCAGCAGTCTCAGGGGGGACGGCTACACCCTC. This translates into CASSLRGDGYTL.

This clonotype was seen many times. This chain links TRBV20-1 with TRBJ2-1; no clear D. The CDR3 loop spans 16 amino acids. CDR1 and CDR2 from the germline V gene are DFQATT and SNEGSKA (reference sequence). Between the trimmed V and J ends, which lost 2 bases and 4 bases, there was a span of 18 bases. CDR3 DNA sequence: TGCAGTGCTAGATCAGTTCTGGCGAATGAGTACAATGAGCAGTTCTTC. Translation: CSARSVLANEYNEQFF.

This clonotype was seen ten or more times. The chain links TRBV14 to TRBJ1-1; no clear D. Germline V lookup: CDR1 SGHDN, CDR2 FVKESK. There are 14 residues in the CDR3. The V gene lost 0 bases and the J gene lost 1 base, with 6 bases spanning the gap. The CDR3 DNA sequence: TGTGCCAGCAGCCAAGATATCCCGAACACTGAAGCTTTCTTT. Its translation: CASSQDIPNTEAFF. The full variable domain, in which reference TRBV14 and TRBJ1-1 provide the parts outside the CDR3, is EAGVTQFPSHSVIEKGQTVTLRCDPISGHDNLYWYRRVMGKEIKFLLHFVKESKQDESGMPNNRFLAERTGGTYSTLKVQPAELEDSGVYFCASSQDIPNTEAFFGQGTRLTVV.

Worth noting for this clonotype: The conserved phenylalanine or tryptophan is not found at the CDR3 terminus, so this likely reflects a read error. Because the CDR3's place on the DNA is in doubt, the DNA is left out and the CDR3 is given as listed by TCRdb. The CDR3 spells CASSLNSGRAGNEQLC. The chain is built from TRBV7-3 and TRBJ2-1; the D segment call TRBD2 is taken from the table without a DNA check. CDR1 is SGHTA and CDR2 is FQGTGA in the germline V gene. Counting both end residues, the CDR3 totals 16 amino acids.

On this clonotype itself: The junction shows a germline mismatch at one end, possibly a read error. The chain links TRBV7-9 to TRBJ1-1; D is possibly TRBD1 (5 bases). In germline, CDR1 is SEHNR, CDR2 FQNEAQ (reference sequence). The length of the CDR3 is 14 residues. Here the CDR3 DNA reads TGTGCCAGCAGCTTAGAAAATTGGGGCACGGAAGCTATCTTT. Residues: CASSLENWGTEAIF.

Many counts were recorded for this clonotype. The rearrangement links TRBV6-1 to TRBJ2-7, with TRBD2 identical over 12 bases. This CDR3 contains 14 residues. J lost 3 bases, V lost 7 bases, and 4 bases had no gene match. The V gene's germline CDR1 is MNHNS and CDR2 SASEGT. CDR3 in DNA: TGTGCCAGCAATCTAGCGGGAGGGGACTACGAGCAGTACTTC. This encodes CASNLAGGDYEQYF.

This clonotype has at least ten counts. The CDR3 region is CASSLGADNYGYTF. The DNA of the CDR3 is TGCGCCAGCAGCTTGGGAGCCGATAACTATGGCTACACCTTC. The chain couples TRBV5-1 to TRBJ1-2; D is unresolved. Germline CDR1 and CDR2: SGHRS and YFSETQ. The CDR3 sequence is 14 residues long. V lost 0 bases, J lost 1 base, and 7 bases lay in between.

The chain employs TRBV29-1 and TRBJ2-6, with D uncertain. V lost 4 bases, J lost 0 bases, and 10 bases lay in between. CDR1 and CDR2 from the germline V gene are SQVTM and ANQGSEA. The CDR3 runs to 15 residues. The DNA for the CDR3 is TGCAGCGTTGTAGGTATGGGCTCTGGGGCCAACGTCCTGACTTTC. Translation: CSVVGMGSGANVLTF.

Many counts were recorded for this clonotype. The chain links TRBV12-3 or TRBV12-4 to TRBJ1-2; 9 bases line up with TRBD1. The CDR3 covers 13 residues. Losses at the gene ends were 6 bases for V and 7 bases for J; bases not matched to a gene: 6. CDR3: CASSRGQGSGYTF. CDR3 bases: TGTGCCAGCAGCAGGGGACAGGGCTCTGGCTACACCTTC.

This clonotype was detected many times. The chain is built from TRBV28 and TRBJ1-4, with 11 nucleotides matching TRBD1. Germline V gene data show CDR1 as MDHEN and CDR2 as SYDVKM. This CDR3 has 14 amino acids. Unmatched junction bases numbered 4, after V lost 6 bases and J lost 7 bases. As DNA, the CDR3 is TGTGCCAGCAGCCGGGACAGGGGGGGTGAAAAACTGTTTTTT. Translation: CASSRDRGGEKLFF.

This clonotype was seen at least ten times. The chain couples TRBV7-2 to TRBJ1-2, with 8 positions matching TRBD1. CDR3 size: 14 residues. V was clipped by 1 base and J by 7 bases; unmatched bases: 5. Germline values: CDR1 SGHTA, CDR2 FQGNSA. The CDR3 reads CASSLGGRGLGYTF. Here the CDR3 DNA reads TGTGCCAGCAGCTTAGGCGGCAGGGGGCTTGGCTACACCTTC. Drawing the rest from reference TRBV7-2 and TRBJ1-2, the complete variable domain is GAGVSQSPSNKVTEKGKDVELRCDPISGHTALYWYRQSLGQGLEFLIYFQGNSAPDKSGLPSDRFSAERTGGSVSTLTIQRTQQEDSAVYLCASSLGGRGLGYTFGSGTRLTVV.

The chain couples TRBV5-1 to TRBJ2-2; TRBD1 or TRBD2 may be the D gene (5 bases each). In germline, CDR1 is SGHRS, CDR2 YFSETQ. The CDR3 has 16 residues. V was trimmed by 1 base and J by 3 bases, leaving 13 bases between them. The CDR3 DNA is TGCGCCAGCAGCTTGTGGGGGATGGTGGACACCGGGGAGCTGTTTTTT. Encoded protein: CASSLWGMVDTGELFF.

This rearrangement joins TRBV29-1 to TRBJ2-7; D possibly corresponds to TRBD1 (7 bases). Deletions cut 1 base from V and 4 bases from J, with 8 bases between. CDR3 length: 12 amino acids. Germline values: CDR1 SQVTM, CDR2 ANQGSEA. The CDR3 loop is CSVEAGGYEQYF. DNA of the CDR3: TGCAGCGTTGAAGCAGGGGGGTACGAGCAGTACTTC.

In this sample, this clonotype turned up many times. The CDR3 nucleotides are TGTGCCAGCAGCTCCGGACGGGAGCTGTTTTTT. It is translated as CASSSGRELFF. V gene TRBV7-9 combines with J gene TRBJ2-2; D uncertain. Germline V lookup: CDR1 SEHNR, CDR2 FQNEAQ (reference sequence). CDR3 length equals 11 residues. V lost 4 bases and J 9 bases, leaving 6 bases between the germline ends.

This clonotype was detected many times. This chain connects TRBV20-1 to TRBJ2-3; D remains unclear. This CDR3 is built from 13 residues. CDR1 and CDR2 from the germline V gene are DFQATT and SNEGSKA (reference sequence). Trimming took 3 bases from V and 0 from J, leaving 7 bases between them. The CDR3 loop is CSARPSSTDTQYF. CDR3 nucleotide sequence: TGCAGTGCTAGGCCCTCTAGCACAGATACGCAGTATTTT.

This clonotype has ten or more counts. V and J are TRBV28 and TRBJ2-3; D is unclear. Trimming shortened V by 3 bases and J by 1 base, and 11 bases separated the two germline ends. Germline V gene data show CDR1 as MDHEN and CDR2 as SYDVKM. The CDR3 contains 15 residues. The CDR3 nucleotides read TGTGCCAGCAGTTTCCCCGCAGGAGGCACAGATACGCAGTATTTT. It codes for CASSFPAGGTDTQYF.

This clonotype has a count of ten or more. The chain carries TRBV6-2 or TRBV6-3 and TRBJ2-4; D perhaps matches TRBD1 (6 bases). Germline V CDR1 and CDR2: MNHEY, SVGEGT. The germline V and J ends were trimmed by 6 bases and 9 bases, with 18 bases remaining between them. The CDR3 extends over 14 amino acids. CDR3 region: CASRLPRTDGIQYF. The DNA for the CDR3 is TGTGCCAGCAGACTCCCCCGGACAGACGGCATTCAGTACTTC.

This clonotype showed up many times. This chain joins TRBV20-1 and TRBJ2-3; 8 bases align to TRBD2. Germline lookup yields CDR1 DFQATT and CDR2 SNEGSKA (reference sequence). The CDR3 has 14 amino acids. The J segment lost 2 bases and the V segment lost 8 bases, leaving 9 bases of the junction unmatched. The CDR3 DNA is TGCAGTTGCTCACATAGCGGGATCACAGATACGCAGTATTTT. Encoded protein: CSCSHSGITDTQYF.

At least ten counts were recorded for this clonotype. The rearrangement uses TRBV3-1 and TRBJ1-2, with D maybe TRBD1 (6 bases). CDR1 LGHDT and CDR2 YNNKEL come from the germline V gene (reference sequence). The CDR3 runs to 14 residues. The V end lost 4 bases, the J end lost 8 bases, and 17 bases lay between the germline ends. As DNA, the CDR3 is TGTGCCAGCAGCCCCGAACCTGGGGGCTCGGGCTACACCTTC. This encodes CASSPEPGGSGYTF.